This entry lists 11 T cell receptor beta chains sequenced from one sample in a study of beta chain features in type 1 diabetes. The isolated RNA, all of it, was reverse transcribed, so expressed TCRB transcripts were what got sequenced. Only in-frame clones appear in the TCRdb table, and some are missing; sequencing was by immunoSEQ multiplex PCR. The repertoire holds 390,000 or so clones, around 14% seen once, with approximately 0.035% in the top ten. Sequences were obtained from naive CD4+ T cells from blood. The receptors derive from a man aged 25-45 years in good health.

In its sample, this clone was seen many times. The junction shows a germline mismatch at one end, possibly a read error. The J gene is TRBJ2-5, the V gene TRBV7-2; 10 bases match TRBD2. The length of the CDR3 is 12 residues. In germline, CDR1 is SGHTA, CDR2 FQGNSA. CDR3 region: CASSSGLAPSHF. Here the CDR3 DNA reads TGTGCCAGCAGCTCGGGACTAGCGCCCTCTCACTTC.

The J gene is TRBJ2-2, the V gene TRBV25-1, with 9 nucleotides matching TRBD1. V shed 8 bases, J shed 2 bases, and the junction held 9 bases outside the gene matches. The CDR3 has 16 amino acids. The germline CDR1 and CDR2 sequences are MGHDK and SYGVNS. Here the CDR3 reads CASSGRDRDNTGELFF. The CDR3 nucleotides read TGTGCCAGCTCAGGCCGGGACAGGGATAACACCGGGGAGCTGTTTTTT.

This sequence joins TRBV5-1 and TRBJ2-1, with 9 bases aligning to TRBD2. Germline V gene sequence: CDR1 SGHRS, CDR2 YFSETQ. The CDR3 totals 16 residues. V dropped 6 bases and J dropped 7; count of bases not matched to a gene: 14. The CDR3 DNA is TGCGCCAGCATCCTCTCACCGGGACTAGCTAGGAATGAGCAGTTCTTC. Translation: CASILSPGLARNEQFF.

Only a few counts were recorded for this clone. At the DNA level, this CDR3 is encoded by other sequences in the same sample as well. This sequence joins TRBV7-9 and TRBJ2-3, with 7 bases lining up with TRBD1. With 2 bases clipped from V and 1 base from J, the junction kept 0 bases outside the gene matches. This CDR3 is built from 14 residues. Germline V gene sequence: CDR1 SEHNR, CDR2 FQNEAQ (reference sequence). CDR3 nucleotide sequence: TGTGCCAGCAGCTTAACAGGGGGCACAGATACGCAGTATTTT. Translating gives CASSLTGGTDTQYF.

This clone has just a few counts. The genes are TRBV29-1 and TRBJ1-2; 9 positions match TRBD1. The CDR3 is 11 amino acids. The ends lost 6 bases at V and 6 bases at J; junction bases unmatched: 2. Germline CDR1 reads SQVTM; CDR2 reads ANQGSEA. The CDR3 nucleotides are TGCAGCGTCACAGGGGGCAATGGCTACACCTTC. Amino acids: CSVTGGNGYTF.

V usage is TRBV18 and J usage is TRBJ1-1; 10 bases match TRBD1. Germline CDR1 KGHSH, CDR2 LQKENI. V shed 3 bases and J 3 bases; nucleotides not matched to a gene: 1. CDR3 size: 14 residues. The CDR3 nucleotides are TGTGCCAGCTCACCTGGGACAGGGGACACTGAAGCTTTCTTT. It codes for CASSPGTGDTEAFF.

V usage is TRBV27 and J usage is TRBJ1-1, with D hard to call. Germline CDR1 MNHEY, CDR2 SMNVEV (reference sequence). V lost 0 bases to trimming and J lost 2 bases, with 7 bases between them. The CDR3 runs to 14 residues. CDR3 residues: CASSLSILNTEAFF. For the CDR3, the DNA is TGTGCCAGCAGTTTATCTATCCTCAACACTGAAGCTTTCTTT.

The CDR3 reads CASSWTLSGANVLTF. As DNA, the CDR3 is TGTGCCAGCAGCTGGACCCTCTCTGGGGCCAACGTCCTGACTTTC. The chain combines TRBV7-6 with TRBJ2-6; D unclear. This CDR3 has 15 amino acids. Germline values: CDR1 SGHVS, CDR2 FNYEAQ. V lost 4 bases to trimming and J lost 0 bases, with 7 bases between them.

This clone turned up a few times. The V call is TRBV30, the J call TRBJ2-5; 7 nucleotides align to TRBD1. Trimming at V came to 0 bases and at J to 5 bases, leaving 6 bases not matched to a gene. In germline, CDR1 is GTSNPN, CDR2 SVGIG (reference sequence). This CDR3 has 14 amino acids. DNA of the CDR3: TGTGCCTGGAGTGTCGGACAGGTCGGGGAGACCCAGTACTTC. Translating it yields CAWSVGQVGETQYF.

This clone was seen more than once but under ten times. This rearrangement joins TRBV2 to TRBJ2-5; a weak D match, TRBD2 (7 bases). V lost 8 bases and J 5 bases, leaving 12 bases between the germline ends. The length of the CDR3 is 12 residues. The germline CDR1 and CDR2 sequences are SNHLY and FYNNEI. The CDR3 coding sequence is TGTGCCAGCCAAGGGGGGGCGGAGACCCAGTACTTC. Its translation is CASQGGAETQYF.

This clone was picked up a small number of times. The chain has TRBV6-5 and TRBJ2-7; 9 nucleotides agree with TRBD2. V trimming: 2 bases; J trimming: 0 bases; junction bases outside the gene matches: 2. This CDR3 spans 15 amino acids. In germline, CDR1 is MNHEY, CDR2 SVGAGI. CDR3 nucleotide sequence: TGTGCCAGCAGTTACATTAGCGGGAGCTCCTACGAGCAGTACGTC. Translated: CASSYISGSSYEQYV.